These 21 T cell receptor beta chains originate from one sample sequenced in a study of CD8+ T cells in alopecia areata. In each case, RNA was isolated and then reverse transcribed into cDNA as the sequencing template. Assay: immunoSEQ multiplex PCR; the TCRdb copy retains only in-frame clones and omits some. Here the sample spans approximately 59,000 clones, roughly half being singletons. The starting material was CD8+ T cells sorted from blood, obtained at week 0. These receptor sequences come from a human donor with alopecia areata.

CDR3 residues: CASSPRTGGNTEAFF. CDR3 nucleotide sequence: TGTGCCAGCAGCCCTCGGACAGGGGGGAACACTGAAGCTTTCTTT. The chain has TRBV9 and TRBJ1-1; 10 bases match TRBD1. The CDR3 covers 15 residues. CDR1 and CDR2 from the germline V gene are SGDLS and YYNGEE. V was clipped by 4 bases and J by 1 base; unmatched bases: 4.

The V gene is TRBV4-2, the J gene TRBJ2-1; D is possibly TRBD1 or TRBD2 (5 bases each). The CDR3 runs 17 residues. CDR1 LGHNA and CDR2 YNFKEQ come from the germline V gene. V lost 0 bases and J 4 bases, leaving 16 bases between the germline ends. The CDR3 region has the DNA TGTGCCAGCAGCCAAGAAGGGTCGGGGACGCCTTACAATGAGCAGTTCTTC. Amino acids: CASSQEGSGTPYNEQFF.

In nucleotides, the CDR3 is TGCAGCGTTGCAGGGGGAGAGTTCAATGAGCAGTTCTTC. Amino acids: CSVAGGEFNEQFF. The chain joins TRBV29-1 to TRBJ2-1; TRBD1 matches at 7 bases. This CDR3 region has 13 residues. With 4 bases clipped from V and 6 bases from J, the junction kept 6 bases outside the gene matches. Germline V CDR1 and CDR2: SQVTM, ANQGSEA.

The chain recombines TRBV6-5 with TRBJ2-5, with a possible D match to TRBD1 (6 bases). The CDR3 length is 13 residues. CDR1 is MNHEY and CDR2 is SVGAGI in the germline V gene. The V end was cut by 11 bases, the J end by 5 bases, with 18 bases between. The CDR3 protein is CAAWDNFFETQYF. The CDR3 DNA sequence: TGTGCCGCGTGGGACAATTTTTTTGAGACCCAGTACTTC.

This clone has just a few counts. The rearrangement links TRBV7-8 to TRBJ2-3; the D gene is possibly TRBD2 (6 bases). V gave up 4 bases and J gave up 2 bases, with 19 bases separating them. The CDR3 is 17 amino acids. The germline V gene has CDR1 SGHVS and CDR2 FQNEAQ. The CDR3 here is CASSSPKTGLYTDTQYF. CDR3 DNA sequence: TGTGCCAGCAGCTCTCCAAAGACTGGACTATACACAGATACGCAGTATTTT.

About this clone: The junction departs from germline at one end; a sequencing error may be responsible. This chain uses TRBV29-1 with TRBJ2-5; perhaps TRBD2 as D (5 bases). The CDR3 consists of 13 residues. Germline V gene lookup returns CDR1 SQVTM and CDR2 ANQGSEA. The CDR3 loop reads CSVLAGIQGTQYF. CDR3 coding DNA: TGCAGCGTTTTGGCCGGGATCCAAGGGACCCAGTACTTC.

V gene TRBV28 combines with J gene TRBJ2-7; 9 positions agree with TRBD1. V was pared by 4 bases and J by 2 bases, with 3 bases of the junction left unmatched. The CDR3 consists of 14 residues. Germline assignment: CDR1 MDHEN and CDR2 SYDVKM. Written as DNA, the CDR3 is TGTGCCAGCAGTTGGGACAGGGCTCCCTACGAGCAGTACTTC. Protein: CASSWDRAPYEQYF.

This clone was seen a few times. The V gene is TRBV5-4, the J gene TRBJ2-7; 10 bases are a match to TRBD1. The CDR3 runs to 15 residues. Losses at the gene ends were 4 bases for V and 3 bases for J; bases not matched to a gene: 7. The germline CDR1 and CDR2 sequences are SGHNT and YYREEE (reference sequence). The CDR3 loop reads CASSRLGDRGYEQYF. For the CDR3, the DNA is TGTGCCAGCAGCCGCCTTGGGGACAGGGGCTACGAGCAGTACTTC.

The table lists this clone with a few counts. The chain has TRBV6-1 and TRBJ2-7, with 11 bases identical to TRBD2. Per the germline V gene, CDR1 is MNHNS and CDR2 is SASEGT. Trimming removed 8 bases from V and 1 base from J; junction bases left unmatched: 7. The CDR3 contains 15 residues. This chain's CDR3 is CASRPTSGGSYEQYF. CDR3 in DNA: TGTGCCAGCCGGCCTACTAGCGGGGGTTCCTACGAGCAGTACTTC.

This clone was seen repeatedly, ten times or more. The chain couples TRBV2 to TRBJ2-7; 8 nucleotides agree with TRBD1. V shed 5 bases, J shed 3 bases, and the junction held 9 bases outside the gene matches. Germline V lookup: CDR1 SNHLY, CDR2 FYNNEI. The CDR3 sequence is 15 residues long. CDR3 region: CASSFPGQGLYEQYF. For the CDR3, the DNA is TGTGCCAGCAGTTTCCCCGGACAGGGCCTCTACGAGCAGTACTTC.

This chain links TRBV29-1 with TRBJ1-2; no definite D call. Trimming took 7 bases from V and 3 from J, leaving 12 bases between them. There are 12 residues in the CDR3. Germline values: CDR1 SQVTM, CDR2 ANQGSEA. The CDR3: CSADGGYYGYTF. CDR3 sequence (DNA): TGCAGCGCCGACGGCGGTTACTATGGCTACACCTTC.

This clone was seen a few times. The chain uses TRBV29-1 and TRBJ2-7, with D possibly called TRBD1 or TRBD2 (5 bases each). Germline values: CDR1 SQVTM, CDR2 ANQGSEA. The CDR3 totals 12 residues. V was cut by 7 bases and J by 3 bases, with 13 bases left in between. Written as DNA, the CDR3 is TGCAGCGCCGGGCGAGGGGACTACGAGCAGTACTTC. Protein product: CSAGRGDYEQYF.

V gene TRBV29-1 combines with J gene TRBJ2-1; tentatively, D is TRBD2 (6 bases). In germline, CDR1 is SQVTM, CDR2 ANQGSEA. The V and J ends lost 4 bases and 5 bases respectively, with 12 bases between them. This CDR3 region has 13 residues. The CDR3 is CSVGSGLDNEQFF. CDR3 nucleotide sequence: TGCAGCGTTGGTAGCGGCCTCGACAATGAGCAGTTCTTC.

The V call is TRBV4-1, the J call TRBJ2-7, with D tentatively TRBD2 (7 bases). In germline, CDR1 is MGHRA, CDR2 YSYEKL. The CDR3 totals 16 residues. The V and J ends lost 1 base and 4 bases respectively, with 17 bases between them. The CDR3 protein is CASSQGPLGGPYEQYF. The CDR3 DNA reads as TGCGCCAGCAGCCAAGGGCCTCTGGGGGGGCCGTACGAGCAGTACTTC.

This chain joins TRBV27 and TRBJ2-7, with 8 bases aligning to TRBD1. The CDR3 runs 15 residues. The junction had 8 bases not matched to a gene; V was cut back by 3 bases and J by 4 bases. Germline loops: CDR1 MNHEY, CDR2 SMNVEV (reference sequence). CDR3 in DNA: TGTGCCAGCAGTTTCTACAGGGGGTCTCAATACGAGCAGTACTTC. Translated, it gives CASSFYRGSQYEQYF.

This clone has more than one count but fewer than ten. This chain uses TRBV4-1 with TRBJ1-4; 10 nucleotides match TRBD1. Germline-derived CDR1 and CDR2 are MGHRA and YSYEKL. This CDR3 spans 16 amino acids. Unmatched junction bases numbered 10, after V lost 4 bases and J lost 8 bases. The DNA for the CDR3 is TGCGCCAGCAGCCCTAGACCCGGGACAGGGGAAGAAAAACTGTTTTTT. Its protein is CASSPRPGTGEEKLFF.

This rearrangement joins TRBV28 to TRBJ2-3; 9 positions match TRBD1. The germline V gene encodes CDR1 MDHEN and CDR2 SYDVKM. This CDR3 contains 16 residues. V lost 0 bases, J lost 4 bases, and 5 bases stayed unmatched. The CDR3 coding sequence is TGTGCCAGCAGTTTATGGACAGGGGGATTGGCAGATACGCAGTATTTT. This translates into CASSLWTGGLADTQYF.

In its sample, this clone was seen a few times. This rearrangement joins TRBV19 to TRBJ2-4; a possible D gene is TRBD1 (6 bases). V lost 10 bases and J 6 bases, leaving 16 bases between the germline ends. Looked up from germline, CDR1 is LNHDA and CDR2 is SQIVND (reference sequence). The CDR3 is 13 residues long. The DNA of the CDR3 is TGTGCCACCAAACCACAGGGTCCAAACATTCAGTACTTC. It is translated as CATKPQGPNIQYF. Full variable domain (rest looked up from reference TRBV19 and TRBJ2-4): DGGITQSPKYLFRKEGQNVTLSCEQNLNHDAMYWYRQDPGQGLRLIYYSQIVNDFQKGDIAEGYSVSREKKESFPLTVTSAQKNPTAFYLCATKPQGPNIQYFGAGTRLSVL.

This clone was seen a few times. The rearrangement joins TRBV28 to TRBJ2-6; D might be TRBD1 (5 bases). The CDR3 length is 15 residues. V gave up 5 bases and J gave up 0 bases, with 8 bases separating them. The germline CDR1 and CDR2 sequences are MDHEN and SYDVKM. CDR3 DNA: TGTGCCAGCAGTCCAAGGGGCTCTGGGGCCAACGTCCTGACTTTC. It codes for CASSPRGSGANVLTF.

This clone was observed a single time. The chain has TRBV4-1 and TRBJ2-5; TRBD1 matches 8 bases. CDR3 length: 15 amino acids. Germline V gene sequence: CDR1 MGHRA, CDR2 YSYEKL. V lost 4 bases, J lost 4 bases, and 8 bases stayed unmatched. The CDR3 region is CASSRVQGDGETQYF. The CDR3 coding sequence is TGCGCCAGCAGCCGGGTACAGGGGGACGGAGAGACCCAGTACTTC.

The rearrangement joins TRBV15 to TRBJ2-2; TRBD2 is a possible D gene (5 bases). The CDR3 runs to 15 residues. The germline gives CDR1 LNHNV, CDR2 YYDKDF (reference sequence). Trimming removed 7 bases from V and 7 bases from J, with 19 bases in between. The CDR3 reads CATTRGGRRYGELFF. CDR3 DNA sequence: TGTGCCACCACCCGGGGTGGTCGTAGGTACGGGGAGCTGTTTTTT.